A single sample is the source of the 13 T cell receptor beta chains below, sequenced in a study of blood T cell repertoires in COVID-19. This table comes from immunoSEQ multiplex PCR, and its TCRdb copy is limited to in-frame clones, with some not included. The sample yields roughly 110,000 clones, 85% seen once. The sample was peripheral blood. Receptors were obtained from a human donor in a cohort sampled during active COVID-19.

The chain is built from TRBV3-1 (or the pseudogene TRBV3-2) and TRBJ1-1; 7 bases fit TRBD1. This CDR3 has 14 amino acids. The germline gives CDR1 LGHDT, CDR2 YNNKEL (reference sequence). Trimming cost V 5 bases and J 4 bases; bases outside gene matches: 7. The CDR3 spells CASSERGLGTEAFF. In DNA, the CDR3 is TGTGCCAGCAGCGAGAGGGGGCTTGGCACTGAAGCTTTCTTT.

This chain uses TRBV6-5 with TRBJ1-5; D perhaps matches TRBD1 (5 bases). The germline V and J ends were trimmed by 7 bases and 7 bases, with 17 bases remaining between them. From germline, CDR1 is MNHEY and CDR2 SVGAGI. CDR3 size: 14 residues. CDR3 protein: CASKEGRGWQPQHF. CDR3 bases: TGTGCCAGCAAGGAGGGGAGGGGATGGCAGCCCCAGCATTTT.

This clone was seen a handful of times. DNA of the CDR3: TGTGCCAGCAGCCAAGAAGGTCGGGGGTTGAGCGAGCAGTACTTC. Residues: CASSQEGRGLSEQYF. V gene TRBV4-2 combines with J gene TRBJ2-7; TRBD2 might be the D (6 bases). This CDR3 is 15 amino acids long. The V end lost 0 bases, the J end lost 6 bases, and 15 bases lay between the germline ends. CDR1 and CDR2 from the germline V gene are LGHNA and YNFKEQ.

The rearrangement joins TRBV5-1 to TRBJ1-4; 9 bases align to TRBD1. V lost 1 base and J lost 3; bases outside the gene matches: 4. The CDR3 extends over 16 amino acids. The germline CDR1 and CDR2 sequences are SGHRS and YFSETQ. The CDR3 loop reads CASSLRDRDSNEKLFF. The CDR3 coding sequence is TGCGCCAGCAGCTTGAGGGACAGGGACTCTAATGAAAAACTGTTTTTT.

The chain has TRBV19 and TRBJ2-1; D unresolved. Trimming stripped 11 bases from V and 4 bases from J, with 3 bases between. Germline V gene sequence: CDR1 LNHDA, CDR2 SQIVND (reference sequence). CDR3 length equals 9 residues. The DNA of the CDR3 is TGTGCCCTGTACAATGAGCAGTTCTTC. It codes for CALYNEQFF. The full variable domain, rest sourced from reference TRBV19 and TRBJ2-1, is DGGITQSPKYLFRKEGQNVTLSCEQNLNHDAMYWYRQDPGQGLRLIYYSQIVNDFQKGDIAEGYSVSREKKESFPLTVTSAQKNPTAFYLCALYNEQFFGPGTRLTVL.

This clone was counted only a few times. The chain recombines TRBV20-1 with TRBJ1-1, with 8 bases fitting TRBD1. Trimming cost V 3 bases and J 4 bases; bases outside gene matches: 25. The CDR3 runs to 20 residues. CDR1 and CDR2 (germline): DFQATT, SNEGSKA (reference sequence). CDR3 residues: CSASPRGGLAGGARGTEAFF. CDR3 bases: TGCAGTGCTAGTCCGAGGGGAGGGCTCGCAGGGGGCGCGAGGGGCACTGAAGCTTTCTTT.

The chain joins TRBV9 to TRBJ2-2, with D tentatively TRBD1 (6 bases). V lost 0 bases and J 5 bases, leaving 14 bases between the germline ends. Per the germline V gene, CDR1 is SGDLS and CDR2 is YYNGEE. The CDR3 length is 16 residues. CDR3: CASSVGGQMGTGELFF. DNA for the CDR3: TGTGCCAGCAGCGTAGGGGGACAAATGGGAACCGGGGAGCTGTTTTTT.

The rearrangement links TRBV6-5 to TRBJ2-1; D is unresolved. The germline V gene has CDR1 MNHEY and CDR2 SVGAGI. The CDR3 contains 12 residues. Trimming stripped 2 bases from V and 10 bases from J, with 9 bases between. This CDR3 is CASSYPGREQFF. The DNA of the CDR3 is TGTGCCAGCAGTTACCCCGGCAGGGAGCAGTTCTTC.

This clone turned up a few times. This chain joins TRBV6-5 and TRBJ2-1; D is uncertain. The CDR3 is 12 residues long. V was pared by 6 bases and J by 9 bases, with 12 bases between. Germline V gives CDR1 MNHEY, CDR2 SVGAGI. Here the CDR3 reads CASSSPVSEQFF. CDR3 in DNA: TGTGCCAGCAGCTCTCCCGTGAGTGAGCAGTTCTTC.

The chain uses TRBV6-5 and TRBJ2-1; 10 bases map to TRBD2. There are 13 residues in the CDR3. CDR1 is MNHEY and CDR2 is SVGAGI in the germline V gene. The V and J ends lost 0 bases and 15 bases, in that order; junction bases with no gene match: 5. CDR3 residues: CASSYSPGTSAFF. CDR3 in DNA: TGTGCCAGCAGTTACTCTCCTGGGACTAGCGCGTTCTTC.

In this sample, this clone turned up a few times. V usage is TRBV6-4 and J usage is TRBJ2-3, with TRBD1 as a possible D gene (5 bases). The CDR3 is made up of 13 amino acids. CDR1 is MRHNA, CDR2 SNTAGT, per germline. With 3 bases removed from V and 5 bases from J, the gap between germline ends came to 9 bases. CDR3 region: CASSDGAEDTQYF. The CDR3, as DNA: TGTGCCAGCAGTGATGGGGCGGAAGATACGCAGTATTTT.

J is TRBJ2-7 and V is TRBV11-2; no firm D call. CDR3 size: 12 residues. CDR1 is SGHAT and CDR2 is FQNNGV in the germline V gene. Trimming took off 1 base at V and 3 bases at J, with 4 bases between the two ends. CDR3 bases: TGTGCCAGCAGCTTAGGTCTCTACGAGCAGTACTTC. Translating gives CASSLGLYEQYF.

CDR3 in amino acids: CASSLEPLGTGYTDTQYF. The CDR3 DNA reads as TGCGCCAGCAGCTTGGAGCCCCTGGGGACAGGATACACAGATACGCAGTATTTT. The rearrangement uses TRBV5-1 and TRBJ2-3, with TRBD1 matching over 8 bases. The CDR3 totals 18 residues. Germline CDR1 is SGHRS and CDR2 is YFSETQ. After removal of 0 bases from V and 2 bases from J, the junction contained 11 bases not matched to a gene.